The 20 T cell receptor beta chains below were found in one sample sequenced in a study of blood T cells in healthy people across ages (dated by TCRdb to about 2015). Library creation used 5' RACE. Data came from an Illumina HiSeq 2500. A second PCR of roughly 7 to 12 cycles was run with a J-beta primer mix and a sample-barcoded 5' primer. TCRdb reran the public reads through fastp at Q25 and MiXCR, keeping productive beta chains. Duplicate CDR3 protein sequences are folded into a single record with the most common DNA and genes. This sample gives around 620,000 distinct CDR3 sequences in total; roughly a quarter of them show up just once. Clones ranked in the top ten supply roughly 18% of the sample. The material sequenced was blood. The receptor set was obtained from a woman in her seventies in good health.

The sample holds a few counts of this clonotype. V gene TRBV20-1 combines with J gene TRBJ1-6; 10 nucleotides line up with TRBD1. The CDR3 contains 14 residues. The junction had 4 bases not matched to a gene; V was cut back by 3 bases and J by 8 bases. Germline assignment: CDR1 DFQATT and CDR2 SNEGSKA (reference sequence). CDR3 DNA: TGCAGTGCTAGCACCGGGACAGGGGATTCACCCCTCCACTTT. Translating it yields CSASTGTGDSPLHF.

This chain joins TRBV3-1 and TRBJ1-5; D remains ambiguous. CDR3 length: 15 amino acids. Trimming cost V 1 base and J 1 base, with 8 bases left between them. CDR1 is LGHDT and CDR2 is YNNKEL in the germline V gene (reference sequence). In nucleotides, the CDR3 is TGTGCCAGCAGCCAAGGTCATGGGAGCAATCAGCCCCAGCATTTT. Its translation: CASSQGHGSNQPQHF.

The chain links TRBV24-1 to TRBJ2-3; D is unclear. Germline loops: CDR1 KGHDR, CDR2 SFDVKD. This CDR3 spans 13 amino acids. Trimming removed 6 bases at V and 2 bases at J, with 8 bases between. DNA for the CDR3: TGTGCCACCAGTTCATCCGCCACAGATACGCAGTATTTT. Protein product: CATSSSATDTQYF.

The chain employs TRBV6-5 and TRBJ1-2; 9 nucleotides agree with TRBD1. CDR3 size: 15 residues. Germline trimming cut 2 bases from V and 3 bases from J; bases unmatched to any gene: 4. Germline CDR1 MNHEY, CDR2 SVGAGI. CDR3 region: CASSYQGQGYYGYTF. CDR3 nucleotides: TGTGCCAGCAGTTACCAGGGACAGGGTTACTATGGCTACACCTTC.

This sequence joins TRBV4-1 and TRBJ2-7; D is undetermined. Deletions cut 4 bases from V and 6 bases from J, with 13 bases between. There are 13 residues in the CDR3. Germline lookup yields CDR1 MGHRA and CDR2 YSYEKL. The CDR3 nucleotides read TGCGCCAGCAGCCGGGTGAGCCCGGGCGAGCAGTACTTC. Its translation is CASSRVSPGEQYF.

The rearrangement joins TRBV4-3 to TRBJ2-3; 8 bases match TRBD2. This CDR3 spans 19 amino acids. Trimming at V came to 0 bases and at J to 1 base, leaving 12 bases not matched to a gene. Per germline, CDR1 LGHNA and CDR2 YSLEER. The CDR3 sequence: CASSQEFSGLARGTDTQYF. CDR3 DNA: TGCGCCAGCAGCCAAGAATTCTCTGGACTAGCAAGGGGCACAGATACGCAGTATTTT.

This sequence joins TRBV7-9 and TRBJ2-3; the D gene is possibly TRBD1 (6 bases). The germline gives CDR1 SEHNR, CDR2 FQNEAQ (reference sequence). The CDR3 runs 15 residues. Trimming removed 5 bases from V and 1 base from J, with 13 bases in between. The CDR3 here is CASSRKGEGTDTQYF. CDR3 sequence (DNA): TGTGCCAGCAGCCGGAAGGGGGAAGGCACAGATACGCAGTATTTT.

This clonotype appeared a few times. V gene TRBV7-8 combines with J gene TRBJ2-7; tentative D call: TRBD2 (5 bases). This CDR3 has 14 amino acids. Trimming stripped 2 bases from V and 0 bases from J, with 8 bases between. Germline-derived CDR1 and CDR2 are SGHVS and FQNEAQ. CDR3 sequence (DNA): TGTGCCAGCAGCTTACCTAGCTCCTCCTACGAGCAGTACTTC. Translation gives CASSLPSSSYEQYF.

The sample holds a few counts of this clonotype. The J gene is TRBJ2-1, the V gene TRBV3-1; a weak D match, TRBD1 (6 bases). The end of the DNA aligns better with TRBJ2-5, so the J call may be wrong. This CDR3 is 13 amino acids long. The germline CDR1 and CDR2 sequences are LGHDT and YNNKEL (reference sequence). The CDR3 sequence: CASTLRGGETQYF. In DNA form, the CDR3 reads TGTGCCAGCACCCTTAGAGGGGGAGAGACCCAGTACTTC.

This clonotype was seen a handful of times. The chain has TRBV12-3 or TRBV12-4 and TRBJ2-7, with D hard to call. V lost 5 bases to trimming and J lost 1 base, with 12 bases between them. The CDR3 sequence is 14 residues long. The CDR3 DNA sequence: TGTGCCAGCAGTGTGAACTTGGGGTCCTACGAGCAGTACTTC. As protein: CASSVNLGSYEQYF.

Written as DNA, the CDR3 is TGCGCCAGCAGCTCCGCGATTTCTCCCACAGATACGCAGTATTTT. Protein sequence: CASSSAISPTDTQYF. The chain recombines TRBV5-1 with TRBJ2-3, with unresolved D. The CDR3 sequence is 15 residues long. The germline V gene encodes CDR1 SGHRS and CDR2 YFSETQ. The ends were cut back, 3 bases at V and 2 bases at J, with 13 bases in the middle.

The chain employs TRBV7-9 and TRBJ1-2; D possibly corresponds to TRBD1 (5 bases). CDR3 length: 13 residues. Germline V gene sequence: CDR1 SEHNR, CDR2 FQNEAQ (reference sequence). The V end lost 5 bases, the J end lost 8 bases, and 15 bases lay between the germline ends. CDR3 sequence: CASSAQLGEGYTF. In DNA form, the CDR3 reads TGTGCCAGCAGCGCTCAGCTGGGGGAAGGCTACACCTTC.

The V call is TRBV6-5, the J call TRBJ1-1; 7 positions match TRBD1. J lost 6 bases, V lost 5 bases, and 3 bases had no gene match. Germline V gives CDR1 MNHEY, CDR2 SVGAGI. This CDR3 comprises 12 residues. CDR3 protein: CASSDRASEAFF. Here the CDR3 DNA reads TGTGCCAGCAGTGACAGGGCGTCTGAAGCTTTCTTT.

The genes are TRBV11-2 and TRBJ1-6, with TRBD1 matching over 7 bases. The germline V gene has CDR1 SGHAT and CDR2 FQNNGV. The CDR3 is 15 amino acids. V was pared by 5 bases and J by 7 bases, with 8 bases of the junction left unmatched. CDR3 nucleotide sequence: TGTGCCAGCAGCCCTAAGACAGGGTTGAATTCACCCCTCCACTTT. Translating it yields CASSPKTGLNSPLHF. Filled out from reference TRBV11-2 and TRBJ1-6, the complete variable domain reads EAGVAQSPRYKIIEKRQSVAFWCNPISGHATLYWYQQILGQGPKLLIQFQNNGVVDDSQLPKDRFSAERLKGVDSTLKIQPAKLEDSAVYLCASSPKTGLNSPLHFGNGTRLTVT.

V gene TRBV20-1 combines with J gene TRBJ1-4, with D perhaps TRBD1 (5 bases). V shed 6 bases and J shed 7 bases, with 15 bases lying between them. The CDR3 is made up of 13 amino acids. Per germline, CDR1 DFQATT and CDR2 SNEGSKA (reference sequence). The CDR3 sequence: CSARDLRGEKLFF. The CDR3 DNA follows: TGCAGTGCCAGGGACTTAAGGGGTGAAAAACTGTTTTTT.

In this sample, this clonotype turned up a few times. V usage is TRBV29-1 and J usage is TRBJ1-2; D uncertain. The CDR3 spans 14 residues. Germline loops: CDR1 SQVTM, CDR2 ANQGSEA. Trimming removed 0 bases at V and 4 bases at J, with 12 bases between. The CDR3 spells CSVEDGGRGYGYTF. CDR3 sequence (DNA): TGCAGCGTTGAAGACGGAGGTCGCGGCTATGGCTACACCTTC.

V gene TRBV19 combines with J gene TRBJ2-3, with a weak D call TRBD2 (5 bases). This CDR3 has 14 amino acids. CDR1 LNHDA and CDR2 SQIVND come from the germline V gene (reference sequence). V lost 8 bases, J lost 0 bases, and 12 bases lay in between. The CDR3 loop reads CASGLAGSTDTQYF. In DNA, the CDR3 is TGTGCCAGTGGGCTAGCTGGTAGCACAGATACGCAGTATTTT.

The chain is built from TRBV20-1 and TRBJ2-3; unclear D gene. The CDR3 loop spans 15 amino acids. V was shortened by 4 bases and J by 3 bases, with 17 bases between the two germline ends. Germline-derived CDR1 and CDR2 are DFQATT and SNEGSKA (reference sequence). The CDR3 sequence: CSATDRVHGTDTQYF. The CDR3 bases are TGCAGTGCTACCGATAGGGTCCATGGAACAGATACGCAGTATTTT.

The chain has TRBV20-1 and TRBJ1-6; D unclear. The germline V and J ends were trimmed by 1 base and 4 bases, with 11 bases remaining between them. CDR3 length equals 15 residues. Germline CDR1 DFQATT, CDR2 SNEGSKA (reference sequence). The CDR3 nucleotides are TGCAGTGCTAGAGGCGTCGGCGGGTATAATTCACCCCTCCACTTT. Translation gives CSARGVGGYNSPLHF.

The CDR3 DNA sequence: TGTGCCACTATCGACAGGGTGGGAACCGGGGAGCTGTTTTTT. Translated: CATIDRVGTGELFF. The rearrangement joins TRBV27 to TRBJ2-2, with 7 bases identical to TRBD1. CDR1 is MNHEY, CDR2 SMNVEV, per germline (reference sequence). The CDR3 totals 14 residues. After removal of 10 bases from V and 5 bases from J, the junction contained 10 bases not matched to a gene.